One and the same sample provided the 6 T cell receptor beta chains below, sequenced in a study of T cells in tumors after PD-1 blockade. Clones were sequenced by immunoSEQ multiplex PCR, and TCRdb holds only the in-frame ones, with some missing. The data contain about 33,000 clones, just under 80% of them singletons. This sample comprised PBMCs, obtained before anti-PD-1 treatment. The receptors were sampled from a human donor with basal cell carcinoma.

The gene calls are TRBV6-5 and TRBJ2-7; the D gene is possibly TRBD1 (7 bases). Germline V CDR1 and CDR2: MNHEY, SVGAGI. This CDR3 contains 15 residues. V lost 6 bases and J lost 5, with 20 bases in between. CDR3 coding DNA: TGTGCCAGCAGAACCTTCAGGGGGGCGGAAAACGAGCAGTACTTC. It translates to CASRTFRGAENEQYF.

The chain links TRBV7-3 to TRBJ1-1; 7 bases map to TRBD1. Germline CDR1 and CDR2: SGHTA and FQGTGA. CDR3 length equals 14 residues. Trimming cost V 5 bases and J 2 bases; bases outside gene matches: 5. DNA for the CDR3: TGTGCCAGCAGCCCAGGGGGACCTAACACTGAAGCTTTCTTT. This sequence encodes CASSPGGPNTEAFF.

V gene TRBV4-3 combines with J gene TRBJ2-1, with D possibly being TRBD2 (7 bases). This CDR3 spans 17 amino acids. CDR1 is LGHNA and CDR2 is YSLEER in the germline V gene. Trimming left V 0 bases short and J 7 bases short, with 19 bases between. The CDR3 nucleotides read TGCGCCAGCAGCCAAGAAATAGGCGGGGGCCATGGAAATGAGCAGTTCTTC. It translates to CASSQEIGGGHGNEQFF.

The chain employs TRBV21-1 and TRBJ2-1; the table names TRBD1, a call not compared with the DNA. TRBV21-1 is a pseudogene locus. The length of the CDR3 is 16 residues. The DNA for the CDR3 is TGTGCCAGCAGCAAAGCCCCGGACAGGGTATACAATGAGCAGTTCTTC. It encodes CASSKAPDRVYNEQFF.

This clone was found once. This chain links TRBV10-3 with TRBJ2-7, with no clear D. CDR3 size: 12 residues. The germline V gene has CDR1 ENHRY and CDR2 SYGVKD. The V end was cut by 8 bases, the J end by 0 bases, with 8 bases between. The CDR3 nucleotides read TGTGCCATCGGGCCCGTCTCCTACGAGCAGTACTTC. The encoded protein is CAIGPVSYEQYF.

The chain employs TRBV10-3 and TRBJ1-1; the D is unclear. The length of the CDR3 is 12 residues. Germline V gene lookup returns CDR1 ENHRY and CDR2 SYGVKD. The ends were cut back, 4 bases at V and 2 bases at J, with 5 bases in the middle. The CDR3 spells CAISGYNTEAFF. CDR3 nucleotide sequence: TGTGCCATCAGTGGCTATAACACTGAAGCTTTCTTT.